These 28 T cell receptor beta chains originate from one sample sequenced in a study of CD8 T cells in ankylosing spondylitis. One entry per CDR3 protein, called by TCRdb with MiXCR from the 5' RACE reads. The sample includes 240,000 or so distinct CDR3 sequences, 7.5% to 9% seen only once; the top ten take around 7%. The sample taken for sequencing was blood, either unsorted or a sorted T cell fraction (not recorded which). The receptors were sampled from a male donor with ankylosing spondylitis or in good health (not recorded which).

This clonotype has ten or more counts. CDR3 in amino acids: CSGTDSKGGTDTQYF. Written as DNA, the CDR3 is TGCAGCGGAACGGACAGTAAAGGGGGCACAGATACGCAGTATTTT. The chain joins TRBV29-1 to TRBJ2-3; a possible D gene is TRBD1 (6 bases). There are 15 residues in the CDR3. The V gene's germline CDR1 is SQVTM and CDR2 ANQGSEA. Trimming took off 7 bases at V and 1 base at J, with 18 bases between the two ends.

This clonotype was detected ten times or more. In DNA, the CDR3 is TGTGCCAGCAGCTTCAGGGGAGGATACGAGACCCAGTACTTC. The encoded protein is CASSFRGGYETQYF. The chain couples TRBV14 to TRBJ2-5; possibly TRBD1 or TRBD2 for D (6 bases each). V lost 5 bases and J 5 bases, leaving 15 bases between the germline ends. The CDR3 consists of 14 residues. From germline, CDR1 is SGHDN and CDR2 FVKESK.

This clonotype showed up many times. The rearrangement uses TRBV20-1 and TRBJ2-1, with 8 bases matching TRBD2. The germline V gene has CDR1 DFQATT and CDR2 SNEGSKA (reference sequence). This CDR3 has 14 amino acids. Losses at the gene ends were 3 bases for V and 4 bases for J; bases not matched to a gene: 5. The CDR3 loop is CSASFAGGYNEQFF. CDR3 coding DNA: TGCAGTGCTAGTTTTGCGGGGGGATACAATGAGCAGTTCTTC.

Comments on this clonotype: A much larger clone lies a single base off, so this may be a read error. The chain joins TRBV7-2 to TRBJ2-6; D uncertain. With 5 bases removed from V and 0 bases from J, the gap between germline ends came to 2 bases. From germline, CDR1 is SGHTA and CDR2 FQGNSA. The CDR3 loop spans 13 amino acids. CDR3 in DNA: TGTGCCAGCAGCCGCTCTGGGGCCAACGTCCTGACTTTC. Protein sequence: CASSRSGANVLTF.

This clonotype was observed many times. The chain links TRBV5-1 to TRBJ2-1; the D is unclear. The CDR3 contains 17 residues. Trimming removed 1 base from V and 0 bases from J, with 14 bases in between. Looked up from germline, CDR1 is SGHRS and CDR2 is YFSETQ. The CDR3 coding sequence is TGCGCCAGCAGCTTGAACTCCTCCCCGAGCTCCTACAATGAGCAGTTCTTC. As protein: CASSLNSSPSSYNEQFF.

Many counts were recorded for this clonotype. The chain joins TRBV29-1 to TRBJ2-5; tentatively, D is TRBD1 (6 bases). Trimming removed 7 bases at V and 0 bases at J, with 9 bases between. The CDR3 runs 12 residues. Per the germline V gene, CDR1 is SQVTM and CDR2 is ANQGSEA. The CDR3 DNA reads TGCAGCGCTAACAGGGACCAAGAGACCCAGTACTTC. Its protein is CSANRDQETQYF.

This clonotype has ten or more counts. The V call is TRBV12-3 or TRBV12-4, the J call TRBJ2-1, with TRBD2 matching 8 bases. V lost 5 bases to trimming and J lost 3 bases; unmatched junction nucleotides: 6. The CDR3 spans 15 residues. The CDR3 loop reads CASSRGAGDYNEQFF. CDR3 coding DNA: TGTGCCAGCAGTCGGGGAGCGGGGGACTACAATGAGCAGTTCTTC.

This clonotype was seen ten or more times. V usage is TRBV5-5 and J usage is TRBJ2-1; 13 bases match TRBD2. With 4 bases clipped from V and 4 bases from J, the junction kept 2 bases outside the gene matches. CDR3 length: 15 residues. The germline V gene has CDR1 SGHKS and CDR2 YYEKEE (reference sequence). The CDR3 region has the DNA TGTGCCAGCAGCGCGACTAGCGGGGGGTACAATGAGCAGTTCTTC. Its translation: CASSATSGGYNEQFF. Based on the CDR3 plus reference TRBV5-5 and TRBJ2-1, the full variable domain is DAGVTQSPTHLIKTRGQQVTLRCSPISGHKSVSWYQQVLGQGPQFIFQYYEKEERGRGNFPDRFSARQFPNYSSELNVNALLLGDSALYLCASSATSGGYNEQFFGPGTRLTVL.

This chain joins TRBV19 and TRBJ2-1, with D perhaps matching TRBD2 (6 bases). V was clipped by 5 bases and J by 4 bases, with 12 bases between them. Germline CDR1 is LNHDA and CDR2 is SQIVND (reference sequence). The CDR3 is 14 amino acids. CDR3 sequence: CASSGLARYNEQFF. The CDR3 DNA reads as TGTGCCAGTAGTGGGCTAGCGAGATACAATGAGCAGTTCTTC.

This clonotype was detected only a few times. The genes are TRBV7-9 and TRBJ2-7, with 10 bases that match TRBD1. This CDR3 is built from 13 residues. Germline CDR1 and CDR2: SEHNR and FQNEAQ (reference sequence). V trimming: 5 bases; J trimming: 5 bases; junction bases outside the gene matches: 3. The CDR3 DNA reads as TGTGCCAGCAGCACTGGACAGGGGGACGAGCAGTACTTC. Translation: CASSTGQGDEQYF.

This clonotype was detected a few times. This chain uses TRBV6-2 or TRBV6-3 with TRBJ2-3, with D perhaps matching TRBD2 (7 bases). CDR1 and CDR2 (germline): MNHEY, SVGEGT. The CDR3 spans 17 residues. The ends were cut back, 0 bases at V and 6 bases at J, with 19 bases in the middle. The CDR3 spells CASSYSSSGGLRDTQYF. DNA for the CDR3: TGTGCCAGCAGTTACTCAAGCTCCGGGGGGCTTCGGGATACGCAGTATTTT.

The V gene is TRBV30, the J gene TRBJ2-7; D not resolved. The CDR3 is 14 residues long. V lost 0 bases to trimming and J lost 3 bases, with 12 bases between them. Per the germline V gene, CDR1 is GTSNPN and CDR2 is SVGIG (reference sequence). The chain's CDR3 is CAWSVGQLGYEQYF. The CDR3 region has the DNA TGTGCCTGGAGTGTAGGGCAGCTAGGCTACGAGCAGTACTTC.

This clonotype has ten or more counts. J is TRBJ1-1 and V is TRBV12-3 or TRBV12-4; TRBD1 matches at 8 bases. After removal of 7 bases from V and 4 bases from J, the junction contained 5 bases not matched to a gene. The CDR3 is 13 amino acids. The CDR3 DNA reads TGTGCCAGCAAACAGGGGGTTATCACTGAAGCTTTCTTT. This codes for CASKQGVITEAFF.

This clonotype appeared many times. The V and J genes are TRBV29-1 and TRBJ1-2, with 7 bases that match TRBD1. The CDR3 is made up of 15 amino acids. Germline trimming cut 6 bases from V and 4 bases from J; bases unmatched to any gene: 14. Germline CDR1 SQVTM, CDR2 ANQGSEA. The CDR3: CSVQPSRQGSYGYTF. The DNA of the CDR3 is TGCAGCGTACAACCCAGTCGACAGGGCAGCTATGGCTACACCTTC.

This clonotype has a count of ten or more. This chain links TRBV29-1 with TRBJ2-3, with D perhaps matching TRBD2 (6 bases). Germline V gene data show CDR1 as SQVTM and CDR2 as ANQGSEA. The CDR3 totals 13 residues. Trimming removed 8 bases from V and 4 bases from J, with 16 bases in between. For the CDR3, the DNA is TGCAGCTCAGGCGGGGTAGGCCCAGATACGCAGTATTTT. It codes for CSSGGVGPDTQYF.

This clonotype was counted ten times or more. V gene TRBV12-3 or TRBV12-4 combines with J gene TRBJ2-2; a possible D gene is TRBD1 (6 bases). The V gene lost 7 bases and the J gene lost 0 bases, with 15 bases spanning the gap. CDR3 length equals 16 residues. The CDR3, as DNA: TGTGCCAGCACAGGGGTGACTGCACCGAACACCGGGGAGCTGTTTTTT. Its translation is CASTGVTAPNTGELFF.

This clonotype was seen repeatedly, ten times or more. The rearrangement uses TRBV3-1 and TRBJ2-2; the match to TRBD2 covers 9 bases. The CDR3 spans 17 residues. V lost 1 base, J lost 6 bases, and 9 bases stayed unmatched. Germline V gene data show CDR1 as LGHDT and CDR2 as YNNKEL (reference sequence). The CDR3 sequence: CASSQALGSGSAGELFF. The CDR3 DNA reads TGTGCCAGCAGCCAAGCCCTTGGTAGCGGGAGTGCCGGGGAGCTGTTTTTT.

This clonotype was counted many times. V gene TRBV7-2 combines with J gene TRBJ2-4, with TRBD1 matching 8 bases. Trimming at V came to 5 bases and at J to 0 bases, leaving 6 bases not matched to a gene. The CDR3 loop spans 16 amino acids. Germline CDR1 SGHTA, CDR2 FQGNSA. CDR3 bases: TGTGCCAGCAGCGTAAGACAGGGGATAGCCAAAAACATTCAGTACTTC. Its protein product is CASSVRQGIAKNIQYF.

Ten or more counts support this clonotype. The chain uses TRBV19 and TRBJ1-1; D ambiguous. Trimming cost V 7 bases and J 0 bases, with 12 bases left between them. The germline gives CDR1 LNHDA, CDR2 SQIVND (reference sequence). The CDR3 has 14 amino acids. CDR3 in DNA: TGTGCCAGTATTCAACCGGGGATGAACACTGAAGCTTTCTTT. Its protein is CASIQPGMNTEAFF.

This clonotype was seen many times. J is TRBJ2-2 and V is TRBV5-6; maybe TRBD1 (5 bases). This CDR3 contains 15 residues. V lost 4 bases and J 5 bases, leaving 15 bases between the germline ends. Germline values: CDR1 SGHDT, CDR2 YYEEEE. This CDR3 reads CASSLGRGRTGELFF. CDR3 sequence (DNA): TGTGCCAGCAGCCTTGGAAGGGGTCGAACCGGGGAGCTGTTTTTT. The full variable domain, rest sourced from reference TRBV5-6 and TRBJ2-2, is DAGVTQSPTHLIKTRGQQVTLRCSPKSGHDTVSWYQQALGQGPQFIFQYYEEEERQRGNFPDRFSGHQFPNYSSELNVNALLLGDSALYLCASSLGRGRTGELFFGEGSRLTVL.

This clonotype occurred a few times. This chain uses TRBV12-3 or TRBV12-4 with TRBJ2-7, with 8 bases aligning to TRBD2. The CDR3 has 17 residues. Trimming at V came to 3 bases and at J to 2 bases, leaving 12 bases not matched to a gene. Here the CDR3 reads CASSFLAAGGSAYEQYF. CDR3 nucleotide sequence: TGTGCCAGCAGTTTCCTTGCGGCGGGAGGAAGCGCCTACGAGCAGTACTTC.

This clonotype has ten or more counts. The V and J genes are TRBV10-3 and TRBJ1-2, with TRBD1 identical over 11 bases. The germline gives CDR1 ENHRY, CDR2 SYGVKD. The CDR3 runs 19 residues. V was pared by 0 bases and J by 6 bases, with 15 bases of the junction left unmatched. The CDR3 here is CAISESGGFGTGGHNGYTF. The CDR3, as DNA: TGTGCCATCAGTGAGTCGGGAGGCTTCGGGACAGGGGGTCATAATGGCTACACCTTC.

This clonotype was counted many times. This CDR3 reads CASSRTSGSRNEQFF. The CDR3 DNA follows: TGTGCCAGCAGCCGGACTAGCGGGAGTCGGAATGAGCAGTTCTTC. The chain couples TRBV6-2 or TRBV6-3 to TRBJ2-1, with 13 positions matching TRBD2. Germline lookup yields CDR1 MNHEY and CDR2 SVGEGT. The V and J ends lost 6 bases and 7 bases, in that order; junction bases with no gene match: 6. The CDR3 is 15 amino acids.

In this sample, this clonotype turned up many times. V and J are TRBV6-1 and TRBJ1-5; D unresolved. The CDR3 sequence is 13 residues long. Deletions cut 8 bases from V and 1 base from J, with 9 bases between. Germline CDR1 and CDR2: MNHNS and SASEGT. The CDR3 nucleotides are TGTGCCAGCTCAGTGGAGAGCAATCAGCCCCAGCATTTT. This encodes CASSVESNQPQHF.

This clonotype was observed a handful of times. The chain is built from TRBV20-1 and TRBJ2-1; weak D call: TRBD2 (5 bases). Between the trimmed V and J ends, which lost 8 bases and 10 bases, there was a span of 24 bases. Germline V lookup: CDR1 DFQATT, CDR2 SNEGSKA (reference sequence). CDR3 length equals 14 residues. Here the CDR3 DNA reads TGCAGTCCCTTAAACCGTGCGGGCCCCGGCGAGCAGTTCTTC. Its translation: CSPLNRAGPGEQFF.

CDR3 DNA sequence: TGCGCCAGCAGCCAAGATTTGGCGGGAGGGCATCCTTCCTACGAGCAGTACTTC. Protein sequence: CASSQDLAGGHPSYEQYF. The chain joins TRBV4-3 to TRBJ2-7, with TRBD2 matching 9 bases. The CDR3 loop spans 18 amino acids. V gave up 0 bases and J gave up 1 base; unmatched junction bases: 10. Germline V gene lookup returns CDR1 LGHNA and CDR2 YSLEER.

This clonotype has more than one count but fewer than ten. The gene calls are TRBV15 and TRBJ2-7; 9 bases line up with TRBD2. V was clipped by 0 bases and J by 2 bases; unmatched bases: 8. This CDR3 region has 17 residues. Germline V CDR1 and CDR2: LNHNV, YYDKDF (reference sequence). The CDR3 spells CATSRDLVAGAPYEQYF. The DNA for the CDR3 is TGTGCCACCAGCAGAGATCTTGTAGCGGGAGCTCCCTACGAGCAGTACTTC.

This clonotype was seen repeatedly, ten times or more. The V gene is TRBV5-1, the J gene TRBJ1-4; D unclear. CDR3 length: 14 amino acids. Germline-derived CDR1 and CDR2 are SGHRS and YFSETQ. The V end lost 5 bases, the J end lost 1 base, and 9 bases lay between the germline ends. CDR3 loop: CASRKAETNEKLFF. The CDR3 DNA sequence: TGCGCCAGCAGGAAGGCAGAAACTAATGAAAAACTGTTTTTT.